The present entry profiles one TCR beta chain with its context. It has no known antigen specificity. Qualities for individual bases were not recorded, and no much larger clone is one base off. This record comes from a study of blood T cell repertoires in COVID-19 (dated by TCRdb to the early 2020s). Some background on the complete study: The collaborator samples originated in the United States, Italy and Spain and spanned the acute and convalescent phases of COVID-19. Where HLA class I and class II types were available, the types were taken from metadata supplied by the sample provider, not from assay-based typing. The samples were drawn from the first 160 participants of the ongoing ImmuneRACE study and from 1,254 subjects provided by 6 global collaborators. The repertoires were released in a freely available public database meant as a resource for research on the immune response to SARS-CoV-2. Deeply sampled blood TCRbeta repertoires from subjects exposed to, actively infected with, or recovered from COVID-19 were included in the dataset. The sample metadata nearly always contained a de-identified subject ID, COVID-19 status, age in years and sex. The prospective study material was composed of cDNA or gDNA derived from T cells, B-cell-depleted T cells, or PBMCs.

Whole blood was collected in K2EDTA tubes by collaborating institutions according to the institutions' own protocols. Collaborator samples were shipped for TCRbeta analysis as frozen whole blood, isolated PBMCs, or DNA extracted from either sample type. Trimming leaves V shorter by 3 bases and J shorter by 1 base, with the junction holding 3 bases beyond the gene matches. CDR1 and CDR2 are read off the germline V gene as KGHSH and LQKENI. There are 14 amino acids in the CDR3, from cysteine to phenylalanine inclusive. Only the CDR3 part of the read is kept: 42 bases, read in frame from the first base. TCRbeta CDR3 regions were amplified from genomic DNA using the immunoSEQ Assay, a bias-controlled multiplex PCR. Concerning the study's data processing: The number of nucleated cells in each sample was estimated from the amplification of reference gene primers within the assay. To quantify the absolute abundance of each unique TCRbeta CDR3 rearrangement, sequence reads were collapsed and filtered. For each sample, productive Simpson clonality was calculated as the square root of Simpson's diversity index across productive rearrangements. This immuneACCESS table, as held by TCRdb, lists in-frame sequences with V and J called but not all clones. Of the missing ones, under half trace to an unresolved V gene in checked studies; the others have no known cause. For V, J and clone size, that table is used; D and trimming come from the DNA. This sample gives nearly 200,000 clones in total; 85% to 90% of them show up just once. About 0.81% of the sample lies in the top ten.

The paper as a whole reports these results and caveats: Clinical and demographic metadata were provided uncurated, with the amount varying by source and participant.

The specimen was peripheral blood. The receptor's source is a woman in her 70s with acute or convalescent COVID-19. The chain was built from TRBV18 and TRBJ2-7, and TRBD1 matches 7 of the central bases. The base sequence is TGTGCCAGCTCACCCAAGACAGGGTCCTACGAGCAGTACTTC. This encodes CASSPKTGSYEQYF.